This is a list of T cell receptor beta chains from one sample in a study of T cell responses to AZD1222 COVID-19 vaccine. Clones were read by immunoSEQ multiplex PCR, and TCRdb kept only the in-frame ones, dropping some. The table includes about 120,000 clones, less than 95% detected once. The sequenced sample was peripheral blood, obtained on day 0 of AZD1222 vaccination. These receptors all come from an adult in good health. Both conserved end residues are part of each CDR3. Fields, in order: clone size, V gene, J gene, D gene, CDR3 DNA, CDR3 protein. The D gene is left open where the match is weak. A clone size is listed for some rows: how often the clone was seen (once, few, many), or a class if it is expanded.

size: -
V: TRBV5-1
J: TRBJ1-4
D: -
DNA: TGCGCCAGCACGACCATTAATGAAAAACTGTTTTTT
CDR3: CASTTINEKLFF

size: -
V: TRBV5-1
J: TRBJ1-1
D: -
DNA: TGCGCCAGCAGCTTCAGCGGGGACGCTGAAGCTTTCTTT
CDR3: CASSFSGDAEAFF

size: -
V: TRBV7-9
J: TRBJ1-2
D: TRBD1
DNA: TGTGCCAGCATCTTGGTCAGGGGGAAAGGGGGCTATGGCTACACCTTC
CDR3: CASILVRGKGGYGYTF

size: -
V: TRBV27
J: TRBJ2-7
D: -
DNA: TGTGCCAGCAGTTTGACGGTCTCCTACGAGCAGTACTTC
CDR3: CASSLTVSYEQYF

size: -
V: TRBV3-1/TRBV3-2
J: TRBJ2-2
D: -
DNA: TGTGCCAGCAGCCATCTGGGGGAGCTGTTTTTT
CDR3: CASSHLGELFF

size: -
V: TRBV6-5
J: TRBJ2-7
D: TRBD1
DNA: TGTGCCAGCAGCTCAGGACAGGGGGCGAAACAGTACTTC
CDR3: CASSSGQGAKQYF

size: -
V: TRBV4-2
J: TRBJ2-7
D: TRBD2
DNA: TGTGCCAGCAGCGACCCGGGACTAGCGGGAGCAGGTAACGAGCAGTACTTC
CDR3: CASSDPGLAGAGNEQYF

size: -
V: TRBV7-9
J: TRBJ2-7
D: -
DNA: TGTGCCAGCAGCCTTCGCGCCCGGCAGTACTTC
CDR3: CASSLRARQYF

size: -
V: TRBV4-2
J: TRBJ2-7
D: -
DNA: TGTGCCAGCAGCCAAGATCGCGGCACCTACGAGCAGTACTTC
CDR3: CASSQDRGTYEQYF

size: -
V: TRBV6-2/TRBV6-3
J: TRBJ2-2
D: -
DNA: TGTGCCAGCAGCCCCACGAGGATCGGGAACACCGGGGAGCTGTTTTTT
CDR3: CASSPTRIGNTGELFF

size: -
V: TRBV7-6
J: TRBJ2-1
D: TRBD2
DNA: TGTGCCAGCAGCTTAGTCCAAGCGGGAGGTGGGGACAATGAGCAGTTCTTC
CDR3: CASSLVQAGGGDNEQFF

size: -
V: TRBV19
J: TRBJ1-2
D: -
DNA: TGTGCCAGTAGTATCACGGACTATATGCATGGCTACACCTTC
CDR3: CASSITDYMHGYTF

size: -
V: TRBV11-1
J: TRBJ1-2
D: -
DNA: TGTGCCAGCAGCTTAGGGGTCGACTATGGCTACACCTTC
CDR3: CASSLGVDYGYTF

size: -
V: TRBV11-2
J: TRBJ1-1
D: -
DNA: TGTGCCAGCAGCCGGAATCCGGGAACGAACACTGAAGCTTTCTTT
CDR3: CASSRNPGTNTEAFF

size: -
V: TRBV6-1
J: TRBJ2-7
D: -
DNA: TGTGCCAGCAGTGAATCAGGATCCCGGGCCTCCTACGAGCAGTACTTC
CDR3: CASSESGSRASYEQYF

size: -
V: TRBV19
J: TRBJ1-2
D: TRBD1
DNA: TGTGCCAGTAGTCCGACAGGGAACTATGGCTACACCTTC
CDR3: CASSPTGNYGYTF

size: -
V: TRBV28
J: TRBJ1-4
D: -
DNA: TGTGCCAGCAGTTTAAGGAATGAAAAACTGTTTTTT
CDR3: CASSLRNEKLFF

size: -
V: TRBV6-5
J: TRBJ1-5
D: -
DNA: TGTGCCAGCAGCCCCTCCGAAGTTAGCAATCAGCCCCAGCATTTT
CDR3: CASSPSEVSNQPQHF

size: -
V: TRBV3-1/TRBV3-2
J: TRBJ1-5
D: TRBD1
DNA: TGTGCCAGCAGCCAAGCCGGGACAGATAGCAATCAGCCCCAGCATTTT
CDR3: CASSQAGTDSNQPQHF

size: -
V: TRBV28
J: TRBJ1-2
D: TRBD1
DNA: TGTGCCAGCAGCAGGGGACAGGAGTATGGCTACATCTTC
CDR3: CASSRGQEYGYIF

size: -
V: TRBV7-9
J: TRBJ1-6
D: TRBD1
DNA: TGTGCCAGCAGCTCCTCGGGGGGACAGCGAAATTCACCCCTCCACTTT
CDR3: CASSSSGGQRNSPLHF

size: -
V: TRBV27
J: TRBJ2-7
D: -
DNA: TGTGCCAGCAGGAAGAGGGAGTGGGGTTACGAGCAGTACTTC
CDR3: CASRKREWGYEQYF

size: -
V: TRBV12-5
J: TRBJ2-3
D: TRBD2
DNA: TGTGCTAGTGGTCCCGGGACTAGGGGATCTGGAGATACGCAGTATTTT
CDR3: CASGPGTRGSGDTQYF

size: -
V: TRBV27
J: TRBJ1-5
D: -
DNA: TGTGCCAGCAGTTTATCGGGTCTTGGTCAGCCCCAGCATTTT
CDR3: CASSLSGLGQPQHF

size: -
V: TRBV20-1
J: TRBJ2-3
D: -
DNA: TGCAGTGCCGAATACCGAGATACGCAGTATTTT
CDR3: CSAEYRDTQYF

size: -
V: TRBV19
J: TRBJ1-2
D: -
DNA: TGTGCCAGTAGTATTGACGGGTGGTCCCTCTATGGCTACACCTTC
CDR3: CASSIDGWSLYGYTF

size: -
V: TRBV19
J: TRBJ1-1
D: -
DNA: TGTGCCAGTAGTATGAGGAGGCAGATGAACACTGAAGCTTTCTTT
CDR3: CASSMRRQMNTEAFF

size: -
V: TRBV18
J: TRBJ2-7
D: -
DNA: TGTGCCAGCTCACCCCGACCCGACAGGACCTACGAGCAGTACTTC
CDR3: CASSPRPDRTYEQYF

size: -
V: TRBV11-2
J: TRBJ1-3
D: -
DNA: TGTGCCAGCAGCCAACAGGGATTAGGCTCTGGAAACACCATATATTTT
CDR3: CASSQQGLGSGNTIYF

size: -
V: TRBV9
J: TRBJ1-1
D: -
DNA: TGTGCCAGCAGCGTAGAGCTGGGCACTGAAGCTTTCTTT
CDR3: CASSVELGTEAFF

size: once
V: TRBV13
J: TRBJ2-7
D: -
DNA: TGTGCCAGCAGCTTTACCAACGAGCAGTACTTC
CDR3: CASSFTNEQYF

size: -
V: TRBV15
J: TRBJ2-5
D: TRBD2
DNA: TGTGCCACCAGCAGAGGACTAGCGGACCAAGAGACCCAGTACTTC
CDR3: CATSRGLADQETQYF

size: -
V: TRBV25-1
J: TRBJ1-1
D: -
DNA: TGTGCCAGCAGTAGGGGGATTGAAGCTTTCTTT
CDR3: CASSRGIEAFF

size: -
V: TRBV7-7
J: TRBJ2-7
D: TRBD1
DNA: TGTGCTAGCAGCTCCGACAGGGGGGCCGAGCAGTACTTC
CDR3: CASSSDRGAEQYF

size: -
V: TRBV15
J: TRBJ1-5
D: -
DNA: TGTGCCACCAGCAGAGAGGAGGACCAAGGGTGGGGACAGCCCCAGCATTTT
CDR3: CATSREEDQGWGQPQHF

size: -
V: TRBV9
J: TRBJ2-1
D: -
DNA: TGTGCCAGCAGCCCGGGGGAAATGAACCAGTTCTTC
CDR3: CASSPGEMNQFF

size: -
V: TRBV7-3
J: TRBJ2-2
D: -
DNA: TGTGCCAGCAGCTTGGGACGGGGGCCCGGGGAGCTGTTTTTT
CDR3: CASSLGRGPGELFF

size: -
V: TRBV3-1/TRBV3-2
J: TRBJ1-1
D: -
DNA: TGTGCCAGCAGCCAGGGGACAACCTCTGAAGCTTTCTTT
CDR3: CASSQGTTSEAFF

size: -
V: TRBV7-8
J: TRBJ1-2
D: -
DNA: TGTGCCAGCAGCCGCGGGGGGGAGGGTGGCTACACCTTC
CDR3: CASSRGGEGGYTF

size: -
V: TRBV9
J: TRBJ2-2
D: -
DNA: TGTGCCAGCAGCGTGTCGAACGGGGAGCTGTTTTTT
CDR3: CASSVSNGELFF

size: -
V: TRBV18
J: TRBJ2-7
D: -
DNA: TGTGCCAGCTCACCCGACGGGCACGAGCAGTACTTC
CDR3: CASSPDGHEQYF

size: -
V: TRBV28
J: TRBJ1-4
D: TRBD1
DNA: TGTGCCAGCAGTTTCTCGGACAGGGGTGGCGGTGAAAAACTGTTTTTT
CDR3: CASSFSDRGGGEKLFF

size: -
V: TRBV7-9
J: TRBJ1-4
D: -
DNA: TGTGCCAGCAGTTTGGGGGGTAACGAAAAACTGTTTTTT
CDR3: CASSLGGNEKLFF

size: -
V: TRBV19
J: TRBJ1-2
D: -
DNA: TGTGCCAGTAGCCAGGGCATCTATGGCTACACCTTC
CDR3: CASSQGIYGYTF